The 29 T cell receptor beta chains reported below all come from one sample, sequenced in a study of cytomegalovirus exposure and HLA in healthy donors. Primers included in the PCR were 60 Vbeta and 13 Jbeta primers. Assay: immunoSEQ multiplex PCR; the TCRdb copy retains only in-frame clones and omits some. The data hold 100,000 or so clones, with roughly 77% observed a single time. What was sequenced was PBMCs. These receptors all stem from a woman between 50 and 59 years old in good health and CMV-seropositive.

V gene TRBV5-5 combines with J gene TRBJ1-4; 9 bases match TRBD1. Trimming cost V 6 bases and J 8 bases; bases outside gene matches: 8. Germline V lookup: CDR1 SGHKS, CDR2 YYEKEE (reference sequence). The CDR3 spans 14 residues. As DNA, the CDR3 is TGTGCCAGCAATAGACAGGGGGGTTTCGAAAAACTGTTTTTT. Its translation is CASNRQGGFEKLFF.

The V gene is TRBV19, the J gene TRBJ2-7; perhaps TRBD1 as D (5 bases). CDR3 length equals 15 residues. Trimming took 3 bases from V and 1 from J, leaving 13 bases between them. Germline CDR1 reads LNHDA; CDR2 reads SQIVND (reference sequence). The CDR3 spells CASSIQGRSSYEQYF. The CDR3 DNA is TGTGCCAGTAGTATTCAGGGCCGATCATCCTACGAGCAGTACTTC.

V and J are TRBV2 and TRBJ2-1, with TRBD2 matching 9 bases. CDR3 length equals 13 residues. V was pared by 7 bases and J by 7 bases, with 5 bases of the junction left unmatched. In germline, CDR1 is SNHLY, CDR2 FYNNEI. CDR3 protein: CASKAGGGNEQFF. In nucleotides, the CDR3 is TGTGCCAGCAAGGCGGGAGGGGGTAATGAGCAGTTCTTC.

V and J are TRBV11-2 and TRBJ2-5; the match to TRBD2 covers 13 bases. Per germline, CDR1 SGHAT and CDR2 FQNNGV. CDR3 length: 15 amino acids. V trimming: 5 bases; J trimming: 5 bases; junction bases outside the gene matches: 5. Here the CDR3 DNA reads TGTGCCAGCAGCCCTGGGACTAGCGGGACGGAGACCCAGTACTTC. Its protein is CASSPGTSGTETQYF.

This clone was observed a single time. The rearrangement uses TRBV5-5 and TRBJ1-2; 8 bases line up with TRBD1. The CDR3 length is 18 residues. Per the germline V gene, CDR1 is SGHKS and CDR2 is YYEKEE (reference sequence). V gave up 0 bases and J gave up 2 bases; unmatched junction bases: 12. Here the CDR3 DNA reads TGTGCCAGCAGCTTGGGTCTTGGACAGGGAACTCGAAACTATGGCTACACCTTC. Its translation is CASSLGLGQGTRNYGYTF.

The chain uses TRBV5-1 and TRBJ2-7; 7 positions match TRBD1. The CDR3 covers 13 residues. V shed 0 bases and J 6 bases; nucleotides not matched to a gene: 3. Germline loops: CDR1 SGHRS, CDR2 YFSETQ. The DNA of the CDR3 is TGCGCCAGCAGCTTGGACAGGGGCGGCGAGCAGTACTTC. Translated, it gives CASSLDRGGEQYF. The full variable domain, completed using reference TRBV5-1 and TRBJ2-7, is KAGVTQTPRYLIKTRGQQVTLSCSPISGHRSVSWYQQTPGQGLQFLFEYFSETQRNKGNFPGRFSGRQFSNSRSEMNVSTLELGDSALYLCASSLDRGGEQYFGPGTRLTVT.

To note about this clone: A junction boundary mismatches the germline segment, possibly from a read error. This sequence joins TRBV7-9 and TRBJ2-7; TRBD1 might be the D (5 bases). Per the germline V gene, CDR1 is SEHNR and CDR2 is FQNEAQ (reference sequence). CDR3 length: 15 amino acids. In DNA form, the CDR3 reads TGTTCCAGCAGCTCCAACAGAGCTAGGGGTTACGAGCAGTACTTC. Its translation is CSSSSNRARGYEQYF.

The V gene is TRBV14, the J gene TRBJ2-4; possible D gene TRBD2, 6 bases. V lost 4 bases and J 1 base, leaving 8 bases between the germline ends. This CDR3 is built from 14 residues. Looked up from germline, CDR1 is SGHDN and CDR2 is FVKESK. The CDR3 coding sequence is TGTGCCAGCAGCCCTCGGGAGGCCAAAAACATTCAGTACTTC. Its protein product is CASSPREAKNIQYF.

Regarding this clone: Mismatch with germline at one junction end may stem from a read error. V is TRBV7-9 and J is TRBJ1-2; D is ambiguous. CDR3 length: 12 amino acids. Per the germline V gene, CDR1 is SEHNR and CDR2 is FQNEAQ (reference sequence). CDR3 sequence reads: CSSSPQLYGYTF. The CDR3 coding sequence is TGTTCCAGCAGCCCCCAGTTGTACGGCTACACCTTC.

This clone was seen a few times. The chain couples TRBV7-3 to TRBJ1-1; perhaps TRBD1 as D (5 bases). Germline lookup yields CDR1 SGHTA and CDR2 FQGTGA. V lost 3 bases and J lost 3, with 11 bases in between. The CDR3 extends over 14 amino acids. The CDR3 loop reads CASSFDRWDTEAFF. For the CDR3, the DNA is TGTGCCAGCAGCTTCGACAGATGGGACACTGAAGCTTTCTTT.

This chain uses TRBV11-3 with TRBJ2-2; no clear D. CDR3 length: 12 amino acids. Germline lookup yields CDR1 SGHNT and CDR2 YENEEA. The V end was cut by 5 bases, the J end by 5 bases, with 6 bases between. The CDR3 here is CASSQITGELFF. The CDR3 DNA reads TGTGCCAGCAGCCAGATTACCGGGGAGCTGTTTTTT.

This chain's CDR3 is CASSSLQGAGNEQFF. As DNA, the CDR3 is TGTGCCAGCAGCTCCCTACAGGGGGCAGGGAATGAGCAGTTCTTC. The chain combines TRBV5-6 with TRBJ2-1; 9 bases fit TRBD1. V was clipped by 3 bases and J by 7 bases; unmatched bases: 8. Germline-derived CDR1 and CDR2 are SGHDT and YYEEEE. The CDR3 length is 15 residues.

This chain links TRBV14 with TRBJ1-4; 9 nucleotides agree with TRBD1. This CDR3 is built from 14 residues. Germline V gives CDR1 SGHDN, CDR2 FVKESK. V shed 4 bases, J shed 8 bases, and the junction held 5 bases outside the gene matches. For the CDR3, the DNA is TGTGCCAGCAGCCGGGACAGGGCGAGGGAAAAACTGTTTTTT. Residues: CASSRDRAREKLFF.

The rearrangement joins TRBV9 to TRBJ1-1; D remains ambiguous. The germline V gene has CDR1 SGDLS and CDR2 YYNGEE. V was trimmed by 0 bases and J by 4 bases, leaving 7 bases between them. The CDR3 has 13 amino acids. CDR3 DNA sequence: TGTGCCAGCAGCGTAGGACTCGCCACTGAAGCTTTCTTT. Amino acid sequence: CASSVGLATEAFF.

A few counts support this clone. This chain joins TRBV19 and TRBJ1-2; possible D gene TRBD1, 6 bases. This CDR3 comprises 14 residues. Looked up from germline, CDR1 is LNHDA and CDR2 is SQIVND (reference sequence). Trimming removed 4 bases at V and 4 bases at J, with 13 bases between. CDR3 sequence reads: CASSRGGQGYGYTF. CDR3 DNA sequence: TGTGCCAGTAGTAGGGGGGGGCAGGGCTATGGCTACACCTTC. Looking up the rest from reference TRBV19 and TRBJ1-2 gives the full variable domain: DGGITQSPKYLFRKEGQNVTLSCEQNLNHDAMYWYRQDPGQGLRLIYYSQIVNDFQKGDIAEGYSVSREKKESFPLTVTSAQKNPTAFYLCASSRGGQGYGYTFGSGTRLTVV.

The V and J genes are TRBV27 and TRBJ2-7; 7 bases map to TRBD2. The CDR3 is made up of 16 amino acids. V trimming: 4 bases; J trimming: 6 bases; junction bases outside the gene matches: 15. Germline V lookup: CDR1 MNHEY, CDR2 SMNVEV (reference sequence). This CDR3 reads CASSSTWGLSISEQYF. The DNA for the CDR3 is TGTGCCAGCAGTTCTACTTGGGGACTATCAATCTCCGAGCAGTACTTC.

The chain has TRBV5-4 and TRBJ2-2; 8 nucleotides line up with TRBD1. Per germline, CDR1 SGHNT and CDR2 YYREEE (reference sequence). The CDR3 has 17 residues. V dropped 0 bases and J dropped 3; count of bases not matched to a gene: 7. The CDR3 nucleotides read TGTGCCAGCAGCTTGGGGGGTGCACAGGGGGACACCGGGGAGCTGTTTTTT. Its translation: CASSLGGAQGDTGELFF.

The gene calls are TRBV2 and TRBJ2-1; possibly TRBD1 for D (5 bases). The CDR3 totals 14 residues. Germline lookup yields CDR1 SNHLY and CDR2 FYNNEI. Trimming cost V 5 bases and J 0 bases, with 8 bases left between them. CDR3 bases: TGTGCCAGCAGTTCAGGGAACTCCTACAATGAGCAGTTCTTC. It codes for CASSSGNSYNEQFF.

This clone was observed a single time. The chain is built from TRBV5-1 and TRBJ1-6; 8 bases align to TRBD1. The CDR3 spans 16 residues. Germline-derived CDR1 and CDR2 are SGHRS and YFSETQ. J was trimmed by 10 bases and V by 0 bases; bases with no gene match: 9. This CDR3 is CASSLAAGGAGSPLHF. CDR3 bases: TGCGCCAGCAGCTTGGCGGCAGGGGGCGCCGGGTCACCCCTCCACTTT.

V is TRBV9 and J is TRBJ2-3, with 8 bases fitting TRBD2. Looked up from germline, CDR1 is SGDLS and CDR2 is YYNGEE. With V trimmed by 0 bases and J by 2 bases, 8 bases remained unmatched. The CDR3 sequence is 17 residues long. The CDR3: CASSVVGSGGFTDTQYF. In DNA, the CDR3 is TGTGCCAGCAGCGTAGTCGGGAGCGGGGGTTTCACAGATACGCAGTATTTT.

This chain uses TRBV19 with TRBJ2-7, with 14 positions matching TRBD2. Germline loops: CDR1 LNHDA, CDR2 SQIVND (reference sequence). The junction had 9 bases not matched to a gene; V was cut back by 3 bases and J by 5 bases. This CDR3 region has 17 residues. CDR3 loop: CASSIGGLAGVRDEQYF. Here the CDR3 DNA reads TGTGCCAGTAGTATCGGGGGACTAGCGGGAGTCCGCGACGAGCAGTACTTC.

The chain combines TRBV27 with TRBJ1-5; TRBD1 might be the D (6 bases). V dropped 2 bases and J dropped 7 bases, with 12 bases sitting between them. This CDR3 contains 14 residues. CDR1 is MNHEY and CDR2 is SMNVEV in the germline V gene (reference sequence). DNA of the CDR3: TGTGCCAGCAGTTTAGGGGGCGCCGGGCAGCCCCAGCATTTT. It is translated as CASSLGGAGQPQHF.

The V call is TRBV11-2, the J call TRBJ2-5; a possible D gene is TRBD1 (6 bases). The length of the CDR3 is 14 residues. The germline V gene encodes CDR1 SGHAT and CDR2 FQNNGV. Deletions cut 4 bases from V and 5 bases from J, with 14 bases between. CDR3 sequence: CASSSPRDIETQYF. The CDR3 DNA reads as TGTGCCAGCAGCTCCCCCAGGGACATTGAGACCCAGTACTTC.

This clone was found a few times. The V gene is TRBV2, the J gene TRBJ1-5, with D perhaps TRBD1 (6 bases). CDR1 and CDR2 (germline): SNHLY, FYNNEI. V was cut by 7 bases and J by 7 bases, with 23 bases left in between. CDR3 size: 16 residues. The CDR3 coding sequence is TGTGCCAGCAATCCCCCCGGTGGGGGGGGCGGGCAGCCCCAGCATTTT. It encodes CASNPPGGGGGQPQHF. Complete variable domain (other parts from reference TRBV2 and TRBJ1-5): EPEVTQTPSHQVTQMGQEVILRCVPISNHLYFYWYRQILGQKVEFLVSFYNNEISEKSEIFDDQFSVERPDGSNFTLKIRSTKLEDSAMYFCASNPPGGGGGQPQHFGDGTRLSIL.

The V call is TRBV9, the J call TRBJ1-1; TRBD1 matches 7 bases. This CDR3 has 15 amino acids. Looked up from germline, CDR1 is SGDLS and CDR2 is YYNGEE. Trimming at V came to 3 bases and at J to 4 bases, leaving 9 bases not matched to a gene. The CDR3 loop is CASSAPRGQATEAFF. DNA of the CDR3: TGTGCCAGCAGCGCCCCTAGGGGGCAGGCCACTGAAGCTTTCTTT.

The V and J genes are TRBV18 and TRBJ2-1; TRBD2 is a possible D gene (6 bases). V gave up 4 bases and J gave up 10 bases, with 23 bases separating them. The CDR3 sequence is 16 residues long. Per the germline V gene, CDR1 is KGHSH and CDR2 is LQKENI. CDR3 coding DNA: TGTGCCAGCTCACTCGGTAGTCGCCCTAGCGAGTCCGAGCAGTTCTTC. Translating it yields CASSLGSRPSESEQFF. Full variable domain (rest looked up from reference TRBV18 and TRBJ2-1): NAGVMQNPRHLVRRRGQEARLRCSPMKGHSHVYWYRQLPEEGLKFMVYLQKENIIDESGMPKERFSAEFPKEGPSILRIQQVVRGDSAAYFCASSLGSRPSESEQFFGPGTRLTVL.

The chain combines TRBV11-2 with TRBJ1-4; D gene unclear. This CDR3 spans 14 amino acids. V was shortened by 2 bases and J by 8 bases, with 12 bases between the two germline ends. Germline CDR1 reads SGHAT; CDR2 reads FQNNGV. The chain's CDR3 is CASSLKIRGEKLFF. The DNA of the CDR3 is TGTGCCAGCAGCTTAAAAATCCGCGGAGAAAAACTGTTTTTT.

CDR3 nucleotides: TGCAGCGTTGAGGTGGGAGCAGGCGGCAATCAGCCCCAGCATTTT. It is translated as CSVEVGAGGNQPQHF. The chain joins TRBV29-1 to TRBJ1-5; D gene ambiguous. Germline values: CDR1 SQVTM, CDR2 ANQGSEA. The V end was cut by 3 bases, the J end by 2 bases, with 14 bases between. The CDR3 contains 15 residues.

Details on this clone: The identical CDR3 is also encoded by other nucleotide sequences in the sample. In DNA form, the CDR3 reads TGCGCCAGCAGCCCGACTCAAGTGAACACTGAAGCTTTCTTT. Its protein is CASSPTQVNTEAFF. J is TRBJ1-1 and V is TRBV5-1; D uncertain. The V gene lost 4 bases and the J gene lost 0 bases, with 10 bases spanning the gap. CDR1 is SGHRS, CDR2 YFSETQ, per germline. This CDR3 region has 14 residues.